Shown below are 26 T cell receptor beta chains from a single sample sequenced in a study of T cell repertoires in cytomegalovirus infection. TCRdb ran MiXCR on the reads and lists one entry per CDR3 protein. This table holds 300,000 to 400,000 distinct CDR3 sequences, about 27% found once. Antigens for these TCRs are unknown. The sample in question was cultured PBMCs, obtained from culture after CMV antigen stimulation. These receptors all come from a human donor in good health (CMV status not recorded). Some clones in this sample may be carry-over from other donors' samples.

This chain joins TRBV10-3 and TRBJ1-6, with D perhaps TRBD1 (6 bases). Germline assignment: CDR1 ENHRY and CDR2 SYGVKD. V dropped 3 bases and J dropped 0 bases, with 6 bases sitting between them. This CDR3 region has 15 residues. The CDR3, as DNA: TGTGCCATCAGTGAAGGGGGCTCCTATAATTCACCCCTCCACTTT. Its translation is CAISEGGSYNSPLHF.

This clonotype has a count of ten or more. The V and J genes are TRBV7-2 and TRBJ2-1, with TRBD2 matching 10 bases. After removal of 3 bases from V and 0 bases from J, the junction contained 2 bases not matched to a gene. The V gene's germline CDR1 is SGHTA and CDR2 FQGNSA. This CDR3 contains 16 residues. DNA for the CDR3: TGTGCCAGCAGCTTTGAGCGGGGGGGCTCCTACAATGAGCAGTTCTTC. This codes for CASSFERGGSYNEQFF.

This clonotype occurred a few times. The J gene is TRBJ1-3, the V gene TRBV6-6; D unresolved. This CDR3 is built from 17 residues. V was shortened by 2 bases and J by 0 bases, with 14 bases between the two germline ends. The germline CDR1 and CDR2 sequences are MNHNY and SVGAGI (reference sequence). The CDR3 loop reads CASSYAGSIPSGNTIYF. CDR3 bases: TGTGCCAGCAGTTACGCGGGTTCTATCCCCTCTGGAAACACCATATATTTT.

This clonotype has a handful of counts. The chain joins TRBV2 to TRBJ2-1; D is ambiguous. From germline, CDR1 is SNHLY and CDR2 FYNNEI. Trimming took 6 bases from V and 10 from J, leaving 10 bases between them. This CDR3 spans 11 amino acids. CDR3 sequence: CASRWLGEQFF. DNA for the CDR3: TGTGCCAGCAGGTGGCTTGGAGAGCAGTTCTTC.

The chain couples TRBV5-6 to TRBJ2-7; 11 bases match TRBD2. CDR1 SGHDT and CDR2 YYEEEE come from the germline V gene. The ends lost 4 bases at V and 3 bases at J; junction bases unmatched: 9. The CDR3 runs to 16 residues. Here the CDR3 reads CASSGGVLAGGYEQYF. CDR3 DNA sequence: TGTGCCAGCAGCGGGGGAGTCCTAGCGGGGGGCTACGAGCAGTACTTC.

The rearrangement joins TRBV7-2 to TRBJ2-1; 10 bases are shared with TRBD1. V trimming: 3 bases; J trimming: 5 bases; junction bases outside the gene matches: 19. The CDR3 is 20 residues long. CDR1 is SGHTA, CDR2 FQGNSA, per germline. The chain's CDR3 is CASSLNLGQGNHAGNNEQFF. The CDR3 coding sequence is TGTGCCAGCAGCTTGAATCTGGGACAGGGGAACCATGCCGGGAACAATGAGCAGTTCTTC.

V gene TRBV7-9 combines with J gene TRBJ2-7; 11 nucleotides agree with TRBD1. The CDR3 has 14 amino acids. The V segment lost 3 bases and the J segment 5 bases; nucleotides outside the gene matches: 3. Per the germline V gene, CDR1 is SEHNR and CDR2 is FQNEAQ (reference sequence). CDR3 residues: CASSLDRGPNEQYF. CDR3 coding DNA: TGTGCCAGCAGCTTGGACAGGGGGCCAAACGAGCAGTACTTC.

This clonotype was counted a few times. The rearrangement uses TRBV7-6 and TRBJ1-5; 9 bases align to TRBD1. Germline V gene data show CDR1 as SGHVS and CDR2 as FNYEAQ. The CDR3 is 16 amino acids. The trim removed 1 base at V and 6 bases at J, leaving 7 bases unmatched. CDR3 in DNA: TGTGCCAGCAGCTTAGGGACAGGGGTTCAAAGTCAGCCCCAGCATTTT. As protein: CASSLGTGVQSQPQHF.

The J gene is TRBJ2-1, the V gene TRBV7-6; a possible D gene is TRBD2 (6 bases). The germline CDR1 and CDR2 sequences are SGHVS and FNYEAQ. The CDR3 extends over 15 amino acids. Between the trimmed V and J ends, which lost 3 bases and 1 base, there was a span of 10 bases. The CDR3: CASSFFAGSYNEQFF. In nucleotides, the CDR3 is TGTGCCAGCAGCTTCTTTGCGGGATCCTACAATGAGCAGTTCTTC.

This clonotype was picked up many times. The chain uses TRBV6-1 and TRBJ2-7; tentative D call: TRBD2 (6 bases). The CDR3 has 14 residues. Germline V lookup: CDR1 MNHNS, CDR2 SASEGT. The V gene lost 5 bases and the J gene lost 2 bases, with 13 bases spanning the gap. The CDR3 sequence: CASSSGTAPYEQYF. CDR3 DNA: TGTGCCAGCAGTTCGGGGACTGCACCCTACGAGCAGTACTTC.

The chain combines TRBV4-1 with TRBJ2-1, with D unclear. The V end was cut by 2 bases, the J end by 0 bases, with 8 bases between. Germline lookup yields CDR1 MGHRA and CDR2 YSYEKL. The CDR3 extends over 15 amino acids. The CDR3 here is CASSQPISSYNEQFF. In nucleotides, the CDR3 is TGCGCCAGCAGCCAACCAATAAGCTCCTACAATGAGCAGTTCTTC.

This clonotype was observed a handful of times. The chain has TRBV19 and TRBJ1-5, with D possibly TRBD1 on 6 matching bases. The length of the CDR3 is 16 residues. The germline V gene encodes CDR1 LNHDA and CDR2 SQIVND (reference sequence). V gave up 7 bases and J gave up 4 bases, with 20 bases separating them. The chain's CDR3 is CASTGPSTGRNQPQHF. The CDR3 bases are TGTGCCAGTACCGGACCCTCGACAGGAAGGAATCAGCCCCAGCATTTT.

The rearrangement uses TRBV18 and TRBJ1-6; D not resolved. The germline gives CDR1 KGHSH, CDR2 LQKENI. The ends were cut back, 3 bases at V and 8 bases at J, with 14 bases in the middle. The CDR3 sequence is 15 residues long. CDR3 DNA sequence: TGTGCCAGCTCACCGGGTCCAGTACTAGATTCACCCCTCCACTTT. It codes for CASSPGPVLDSPLHF.

The chain uses TRBV6-1 and TRBJ1-2; D is ambiguous. The CDR3 totals 13 residues. Germline V lookup: CDR1 MNHNS, CDR2 SASEGT. V was cut by 5 bases and J by 8 bases, with 15 bases left in between. The CDR3 spells CASSPFEAYGYTF. DNA of the CDR3: TGTGCCAGCAGTCCGTTTGAGGCATACGGCTACACCTTC.

This clonotype was seen at least ten times. The rearrangement joins TRBV7-2 to TRBJ2-3; D unclear. V was trimmed by 5 bases and J by 4 bases, leaving 13 bases between them. CDR1 SGHTA and CDR2 FQGNSA come from the germline V gene. The CDR3 is 14 amino acids. The CDR3 nucleotides are TGTGCCAGCAGCCCGAAACCCTGGGCAGATACGCAGTATTTT. This sequence encodes CASSPKPWADTQYF.

This sequence joins TRBV18 and TRBJ2-3; no definite D call. The CDR3 is 13 amino acids. The germline V and J ends were trimmed by 6 bases and 5 bases, with 12 bases remaining between them. Germline-derived CDR1 and CDR2 are KGHSH and LQKENI. This chain's CDR3 is CASSSVGLDTQYF. DNA of the CDR3: TGTGCCAGCTCGTCGGTTGGCCTAGATACGCAGTATTTT.

The rearrangement links TRBV19 to TRBJ2-7; 10 nucleotides align to TRBD2. Germline trimming cut 6 bases from V and 5 bases from J; bases unmatched to any gene: 10. Germline V gene sequence: CDR1 LNHDA, CDR2 SQIVND (reference sequence). The CDR3 extends over 15 amino acids. The CDR3 sequence: CASSGSFGLADEQYF. The CDR3, as DNA: TGTGCCAGTAGCGGCAGTTTTGGACTAGCGGACGAGCAGTACTTC.

This clonotype has ten or more counts. V is TRBV7-2 and J is TRBJ2-6; 8 bases match TRBD1. The germline V gene encodes CDR1 SGHTA and CDR2 FQGNSA. V lost 4 bases, J lost 1 base, and 9 bases stayed unmatched. CDR3 length: 18 residues. CDR3 in amino acids: CASSSQGVAYSGANVLTF. In DNA, the CDR3 is TGTGCCAGCAGCTCACAGGGGGTCGCCTATTCTGGGGCCAACGTCCTGACTTTC. The full variable domain, completed using reference TRBV7-2 and TRBJ2-6, is GAGVSQSPSNKVTEKGKDVELRCDPISGHTALYWYRQSLGQGLEFLIYFQGNSAPDKSGLPSDRFSAERTGGSVSTLTIQRTQQEDSAVYLCASSSQGVAYSGANVLTFGAGSRLTVL.

V gene TRBV19 combines with J gene TRBJ1-6; 10 bases line up with TRBD1. There are 14 residues in the CDR3. Trimming took 5 bases from V and 11 from J; bases not matched to a gene: 6. CDR1 is LNHDA, CDR2 SQIVND, per germline (reference sequence). The CDR3 spells CASSSGQGTTPLHF. The DNA of the CDR3 is TGTGCCAGTAGTTCGGGACAGGGGACGACACCCCTCCACTTT.

This clonotype was counted at least ten times. This sequence joins TRBV7-6 and TRBJ2-7; D is possibly TRBD1 (5 bases). Trimming cost V 1 base and J 4 bases, with 11 bases left between them. The CDR3 consists of 14 residues. The germline CDR1 and CDR2 sequences are SGHVS and FNYEAQ. CDR3 in amino acids: CASSLDSGPYEQYF. CDR3 coding DNA: TGTGCCAGCAGCTTAGATTCAGGGCCTTACGAGCAGTACTTC.

The chain links TRBV6-6 to TRBJ1-3; D might be TRBD1 (6 bases). Trimming took 6 bases from V and 0 from J, leaving 9 bases between them. CDR3 size: 14 residues. Per the germline V gene, CDR1 is MNHNY and CDR2 is SVGAGI (reference sequence). The chain's CDR3 is CASRRTDSGNTIYF. The DNA of the CDR3 is TGTGCCAGCAGGAGGACAGACTCTGGAAACACCATATATTTT.

This clonotype was observed many times. This sequence joins TRBV10-1 and TRBJ2-7; D may match TRBD1 or TRBD2 (5 bases each). CDR1 and CDR2 from the germline V gene are WNHNN and SYGVQD (reference sequence). V was pared by 11 bases and J by 2 bases, with 13 bases between. CDR3 length: 12 amino acids. In nucleotides, the CDR3 is TGCGCCGGATTCGGGACCACCTACGAGCAGTACTTC. Amino acids: CAGFGTTYEQYF.

This clonotype was counted at least ten times. This chain uses TRBV7-9 with TRBJ1-1; 9 nucleotides align to TRBD1. J was trimmed by 1 base and V by 6 bases; bases with no gene match: 6. CDR1 and CDR2 from the germline V gene are SEHNR and FQNEAQ (reference sequence). There are 15 residues in the CDR3. The DNA for the CDR3 is TGTGCCAGCAGATCCGGGACAGGGACGAACACTGAAGCTTTCTTT. Translated: CASRSGTGTNTEAFF.

This clonotype showed up just a few times. The rearrangement uses TRBV4-1 and TRBJ2-5; the match to TRBD2 covers 12 bases. Germline V CDR1 and CDR2: MGHRA, YSYEKL. V trimming: 4 bases; J trimming: 3 bases; junction bases outside the gene matches: 6. This CDR3 contains 16 residues. The CDR3 DNA reads TGCGCCAGCAGCCGGAGCACTAGCGGGGGGAAAGAGACCCAGTACTTC. Translated, it gives CASSRSTSGGKETQYF.

This chain uses TRBV20-1 with TRBJ1-6; D is undetermined. CDR3 length: 14 residues. V lost 4 bases and J 4 bases, leaving 11 bases between the germline ends. Germline assignment: CDR1 DFQATT and CDR2 SNEGSKA (reference sequence). CDR3 DNA: TGCAGTGCTAAAGAAAGCGCTTATAATTCACCCCTCCACTTT. The encoded protein is CSAKESAYNSPLHF.

This clonotype has only a few counts. This rearrangement joins TRBV4-1 to TRBJ2-1; the D call may be TRBD1 or TRBD2 (5 bases each). Trimming pared 4 bases from V and 4 bases from J, leaving 29 bases between. CDR3 length equals 20 residues. Germline V gives CDR1 MGHRA, CDR2 YSYEKL. The CDR3, as DNA: TGCGCCAGCAGCCCCCGGGGCCCGAAGAGTGCTAGCAGACTTTACAATGAGCAGTTCTTC. Its translation is CASSPRGPKSASRLYNEQFF.